These T cell receptor beta chains were read from a single sample in a study of cytotoxic CD8 clonotypes in ibrutinib-treated CLL. Measured with immunoSEQ multiplex PCR; TCRdb has only the in-frame clones, and not every one. The repertoire consists of some 300,000 clones, with around four fifths occurring once and the leading ten covering approximately 7%. This sample comprised PBMCs, obtained before ibrutinib treatment. All receptors derive from a human donor with chronic lymphocytic leukemia. Each CDR3 is given with its conserved first and last residue. D genes are given only for firm matches. Rows give clone size only sometimes, using once, few, many, or a class for an expanded clone.

v_call	cdr3_length	j_call	clone_size	d_call	cdr3_nt	cdr3_aa
TRBV10-3	14	TRBJ2-6	.	.	TGTGCCATCAGTGACAGTTCTGGGGCCAACGTCCTGACTTTC	CAISDSSGANVLTF
TRBV29-1	13	TRBJ2-7	.	TRBD2	TGCAGCGCCGGACTAGCGGGAGGTTACGAGCAGTACTTC	CSAGLAGGYEQYF
TRBV9	12	TRBJ2-1	.	.	TGTGCCAGCAGCGTACAAGACCTCGAGCAGTTCTTC	CASSVQDLEQFF
TRBV5-4	16	TRBJ2-1	.	.	TGTGCCAGCAGCTACGCGTCAGGACGGACCTACAATGAGCAGTTCTTC	CASSYASGRTYNEQFF
TRBV7-9	15	TRBJ2-1	few	TRBD2	TGTGCCAGCAGCTTACTGACTAGCGGGGCCGGTTTTCAGTTCTTC	CASSLLTSGAGFQFF
TRBV7-9	15	TRBJ1-5	.	TRBD1	TGTGCCAGCAGCTTAGGGACAGGGAATAATCAGCCCCAGCATTTT	CASSLGTGNNQPQHF
TRBV7-6	15	TRBJ2-7	.	.	TGTGCCAGCAGCTTAGACCGGGGAGAGGTCTACGAGCAGTACTTC	CASSLDRGEVYEQYF
TRBV14	15	TRBJ2-7	once	.	TGTGCCAGCAGCCAAGGTCGCAGCCTCCTAGACGAGCAGTACTTC	CASSQGRSLLDEQYF
TRBV28	17	TRBJ1-1	.	TRBD1	TGTGCCGGCAGACAGGGGTGGGAGCGTATAATGAACACTGAAGCTTTCTTT	CAGRQGWERIMNTEAFF
TRBV9	14	TRBJ2-2	few	.	TGTGCCAGCAGCGTAGCGGGAACGACCGGGGAGCTGTTTTTT	CASSVAGTTGELFF
TRBV4-3	15	TRBJ1-5	.	.	TGCGCCAGCAGCCAAGATCGGAGAAGCAATCAGCCCCAGCATTTT	CASSQDRRSNQPQHF
TRBV30	12	TRBJ2-1	.	.	TGTGCCGCCGGTCGGCCCTACAATGAGCAGTTCTTC	CAAGRPYNEQFF
TRBV19	15	TRBJ2-3	.	TRBD2	TGTGCCAGTAGTCTAGCGGGTACGTCCACAGATACGCAGTATTTT	CASSLAGTSTDTQYF
TRBV7-2	14	TRBJ1-2	.	.	TGTGCCAGCAGCTTACAGGCAGATAACTATGGCTACACCTTC	CASSLQADNYGYTF
TRBV29-1	13	TRBJ2-1	.	TRBD2	TGCAGCGCTGATAGCGGGAGGAACAATGAGCAGTTCTTC	CSADSGRNNEQFF
TRBV28	16	TRBJ2-7	.	.	TGTGCCAGCAGCCTCCGACTAGTGCGGAGCTCCTACGAGCAGTACTTC	CASSLRLVRSSYEQYF
TRBV7-9	15	TRBJ1-1	.	.	TGTGCCAGCAGCTTAGCGGGGCAAACCCAGGGGGAAGCTTTCTTT	CASSLAGQTQGEAFF
TRBV7-6	14	TRBJ1-1	.	TRBD1	TGTGCCAGCAGTCCGACAGGGGGAAACACTGAAGCTTTCTTT	CASSPTGGNTEAFF
TRBV30	14	TRBJ1-1	.	.	TGTGCCTGGAAGGGAGGGTTGTGGAACACTGAAGCTTTCTTT	CAWKGGLWNTEAFF
TRBV5-4	16	TRBJ2-2	.	.	TGTGCCAGCAGCTTGGAAGCTATAACGAACACCGGGGAGCTGTTTTTT	CASSLEAITNTGELFF
TRBV7-9	16	TRBJ2-1	.	.	TGTGCCAGCAGCTCCCCCCCCCGGGATTCCTACAATGAGCAGTTCTTC	CASSSPPRDSYNEQFF
TRBV19	14	TRBJ2-1	once	TRBD2	TGTGCCAGTGAAACTAGCGGGAGGGCCAATGAGCAGTTCTTC	CASETSGRANEQFF
TRBV30	14	TRBJ2-7	few	.	TGTGCCTGGAGTGTACTCGGGAGTGAATACGAGCAGTACTTC	CAWSVLGSEYEQYF
TRBV30	11	TRBJ1-1	.	.	TGTGCCTGGAGAGGGGAGTTGGTTGCTTTCTTT	CAWRGELVAFF
TRBV14	16	TRBJ2-7	.	TRBD2	TGTGCCAGCAGCCAATACACTAGCGGGAGATTCTACGAGCAGTACTTC	CASSQYTSGRFYEQYF
TRBV10-3	14	TRBJ2-7	.	.	TGTGCCATCAGTTCAGGTACGACAACCTACGAGCAGTACTTC	CAISSGTTTYEQYF
TRBV5-4	13	TRBJ2-3	.	.	TGTGCCAGCAGCTTGCGGGGTATAGATACGCAGTATTTT	CASSLRGIDTQYF
TRBV25-1	14	TRBJ2-3	.	.	TGTGCCAGCAATACTGGGTTGGGTACAGATACGCAGTATTTT	CASNTGLGTDTQYF
TRBV30	14	TRBJ1-4	.	.	TGTGCCCGTAGAGGTCACTTAACTAATGAAAAACTGTTTTTT	CARRGHLTNEKLFF
TRBV4-3	15	TRBJ1-1	once	TRBD1	TGCGCCAGCAGCCAAAGGACAGGTAAAAACACTGAAGCTTTCTTT	CASSQRTGKNTEAFF
TRBV27	14	TRBJ2-7	.	.	TGTGCCAGCAGTTCCGGTGGACCCTGGGGCGAGCAGTACTTC	CASSSGGPWGEQYF
TRBV4-3	16	TRBJ1-2	few	TRBD1	TGCGCCAGCAGCCGCAAGCCGGGACAGGAAAACTATGGCTACACCTTC	CASSRKPGQENYGYTF
TRBV4-2	19	TRBJ2-1	few	TRBD2	TGTGCCAGCAGCCAAGACAACCCTAGCGGGAGTTTGTCCTACAATGAGCAGTTCTTC	CASSQDNPSGSLSYNEQFF
TRBV30	14	TRBJ1-2	.	TRBD1	TGTGCCTGTAATCAGGACAGGAAGATCTATGGCTACACCTTC	CACNQDRKIYGYTF
TRBV4-2	16	TRBJ2-7	.	TRBD1	TGTGCCAGCAGCCAGACAGGGGGCGGCAGGGGATACGAGCAGTACTTC	CASSQTGGGRGYEQYF
TRBV6-5	15	TRBJ2-4	.	.	TGTGCCAGCAGTTATAGCGGAGGGGGCAAAAACATTCAGTACTTC	CASSYSGGGKNIQYF
TRBV7-6	16	TRBJ2-3	.	TRBD2	TGTGCCAGCAGCTTTGGGACTAGCGGGAGCACAGATACGCAGTATTTT	CASSFGTSGSTDTQYF
TRBV2	14	TRBJ1-2	once	.	TGTGCCAGCAGTGAAGCTCGGCGGGGAACTGGCTACACCTTC	CASSEARRGTGYTF
TRBV25-1	14	TRBJ2-5	.	.	TGTGCCAGCAGTGCTAGCGAGTCTGAGGAGACCCAGTACTTC	CASSASESEETQYF
TRBV5-1	16	TRBJ2-3	.	TRBD2	TGCGCCAGCAGCTTCCTAACCGGGACTAGCAAAGATACGCAGTATTTT	CASSFLTGTSKDTQYF
TRBV4-1	18	TRBJ1-2	.	.	TGCGCCAGCAGCCAGGCTCAAAGGGGGGCCCCCCACATAGGTGGCTACACCTTC	CASSQAQRGAPHIGGYTF
TRBV9	15	TRBJ2-5	.	TRBD2	TGTGCCAGCAGCGGGACTAGCGGAATCCAAGAGACCCAGTACTTC	CASSGTSGIQETQYF
TRBV7-9	15	TRBJ2-1	.	.	TGTGCCAGCAGCTTAGTCGGTGGGGGGGCGACCAGACAGTTCTTC	CASSLVGGGATRQFF
TRBV19	16	TRBJ1-1	.	.	TGTGCCAGTAGTACCGACAGAACAAACGGGAACACTGAAGCTTTCTTT	CASSTDRTNGNTEAFF
TRBV5-1	14	TRBJ2-7	.	.	TGCGCCAGCAGCCCGGAGGGGGGAAGGTACGAGCAGTACTTC	CASSPEGGRYEQYF
TRBV18	14	TRBJ2-7	.	TRBD2	TGTGCCAGCTCAGGAACTCTAGCGGACTCCGAGCAGTACTTC	CASSGTLADSEQYF
TRBV18	16	TRBJ2-2	.	TRBD2	TGTGCCAGCTCGACACCGAGCGGGATGTTTATCGGGGAGCTGTTTTTT	CASSTPSGMFIGELFF
TRBV28	17	TRBJ2-3	once	.	TGTGCCAGCAGTTTATCATCACAGGGCTATACCACAGATACGCAGTATTTT	CASSLSSQGYTTDTQYF
TRBV5-4	15	TRBJ2-3	once	TRBD1	TGTGCCAGCAGCTTAATCGGGACAGGGGCAGATACGCAGTATTTT	CASSLIGTGADTQYF
TRBV30	13	TRBJ1-4	.	.	TGTGCCTGGAGTGTTGGTGGGTATGAAAAACTGTTTTTT	CAWSVGGYEKLFF
TRBV14	15	TRBJ2-4	.	.	TGTGCCAGCAGCCAAGATGAGGGTCGGTTGGGCATTCAGTACTTC	CASSQDEGRLGIQYF
TRBV6-6	15	TRBJ1-5	.	.	TGTGCCAGCAGTTACTCGGGGGAGGACAATCAGCCCCAGCATTTT	CASSYSGEDNQPQHF
TRBV2	12	TRBJ2-5	.	.	TGTGCCAGCAGTGAAGCAGTACAGACCCAGTACTTC	CASSEAVQTQYF
TRBV28	16	TRBJ2-7	.	TRBD2	TGTGCCAGCAGCCCCCCGATCGGCGGGAGGGGCATCGAGCAGTACTTC	CASSPPIGGRGIEQYF
TRBV9	16	TRBJ2-1	.	.	TGTGCCAGCAGCGTAGAGGGGAATTCACACTACAATGAGCAGTTCTTC	CASSVEGNSHYNEQFF
TRBV18	17	TRBJ1-2	.	TRBD1	TGTGCCAGCTCATTCCGCGAAGACAGGGATTTTAACTATGGCTACACCTTC	CASSFREDRDFNYGYTF
TRBV4-3	15	TRBJ2-3	.	TRBD2	TGCGCCAGCAGCCAAGTTAGCGGGAGCCCAGATACGCAGTATTTT	CASSQVSGSPDTQYF
TRBV27	12	TRBJ2-7	.	.	TGTGCCAGCAGTTCGAATGGCTACGAGCAGTACTTC	CASSSNGYEQYF
TRBV18	21	TRBJ2-6	.	TRBD1	TGTGCCAGCTCCGAACAGGGGGCGCTTTACTTCCCCAACTCTGGGGCCAACGTCCTGACTTTC	CASSEQGALYFPNSGANVLTF